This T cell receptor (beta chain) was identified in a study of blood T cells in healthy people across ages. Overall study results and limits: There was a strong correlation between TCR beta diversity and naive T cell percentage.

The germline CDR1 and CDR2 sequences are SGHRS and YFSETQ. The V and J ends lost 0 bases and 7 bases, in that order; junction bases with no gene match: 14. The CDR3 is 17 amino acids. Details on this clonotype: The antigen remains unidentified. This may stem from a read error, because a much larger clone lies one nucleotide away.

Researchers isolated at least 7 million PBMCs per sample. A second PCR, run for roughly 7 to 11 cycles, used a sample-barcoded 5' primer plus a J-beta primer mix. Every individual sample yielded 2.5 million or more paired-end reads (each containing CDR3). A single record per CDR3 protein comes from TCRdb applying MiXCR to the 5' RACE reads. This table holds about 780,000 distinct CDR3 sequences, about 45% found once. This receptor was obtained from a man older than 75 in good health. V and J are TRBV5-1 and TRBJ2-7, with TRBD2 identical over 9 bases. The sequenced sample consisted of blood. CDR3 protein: CASSLVSSGIPVAEQYF. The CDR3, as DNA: TGCGCCAGCAGCTTGGTTTCTAGCGGGATTCCGGTTGCTGAGCAGTACTTC.